The 13 T cell receptor beta chains reported below all come from one sample, sequenced in a study of control samples from healthy donors and cancer patients. Profiled with immunoSEQ multiplex PCR; TCRdb holds only in-frame clones, not every one. The sample consists of about 140,000 clones, roughly 92% of them appearing once. The sequenced sample consisted of blood. Receptors originate from a man under 40 in good health.

J is TRBJ2-7 and V is TRBV15; 10 bases map to TRBD2. Trimming cost V 5 bases and J 6 bases; bases outside gene matches: 7. The CDR3 is 14 amino acids. CDR1 LNHNV and CDR2 YYDKDF come from the germline V gene (reference sequence). The CDR3 region is CATSSSGSDSEQYF. The CDR3 DNA follows: TGTGCCACCAGCTCTAGCGGGAGTGATAGCGAGCAGTACTTC.

The chain carries TRBV30 and TRBJ2-7; the D gene could be TRBD1 or TRBD2 (5 bases each). The CDR3 loop spans 15 amino acids. Trimming stripped 3 bases from V and 6 bases from J, with 21 bases between. Germline values: CDR1 GTSNPN, CDR2 SVGIG (reference sequence). CDR3 nucleotides: TGTGCCTGGAGATCCCTGGGGCTAGAAGCGGTCGAGCAGTACTTC. Translating it yields CAWRSLGLEAVEQYF.

This CDR3 reads CASSVGTGYSYEQYF. CDR3 sequence (DNA): TGTGCCAGCAGCGTAGGAACGGGGTACTCCTACGAGCAGTACTTC. The genes are TRBV9 and TRBJ2-7; perhaps TRBD2 as D (5 bases). Per germline, CDR1 SGDLS and CDR2 YYNGEE. V dropped 0 bases and J dropped 0 bases, with 10 bases sitting between them. This CDR3 has 15 amino acids.

The chain uses TRBV2 and TRBJ1-1; D is uncertain. Trimming removed 4 bases from V and 7 bases from J, with 13 bases in between. CDR1 SNHLY and CDR2 FYNNEI come from the germline V gene. The CDR3 loop spans 13 amino acids. CDR3: CASSVQELLEAFF. The DNA for the CDR3 is TGTGCCAGCAGTGTACAAGAGCTCCTTGAAGCTTTCTTT.

With respect to this clone: The sample contains more than one DNA sequence encoding this CDR3. The chain employs TRBV27 and TRBJ2-7, with TRBD2 matching 9 bases. The germline V gene has CDR1 MNHEY and CDR2 SMNVEV (reference sequence). Trimming took 7 bases from V and 3 from J; bases not matched to a gene: 10. This CDR3 is built from 15 residues. As DNA, the CDR3 is TGTGCCAGCAACAAGGCGGGGGGGCGGGGCTACGAGCAGTACTTC. Its translation: CASNKAGGRGYEQYF.

This rearrangement joins TRBV19 to TRBJ1-2, with D possibly matching TRBD1 (5 bases). Looked up from germline, CDR1 is LNHDA and CDR2 is SQIVND (reference sequence). The CDR3 contains 15 residues. V lost 3 bases to trimming and J lost 6 bases, with 17 bases between them. This chain's CDR3 is CASSIRTGPYDGYTF. The CDR3 bases are TGTGCCAGTAGTATTCGCACAGGCCCGTATGATGGCTACACCTTC.

The V call is TRBV6-5, the J call TRBJ2-3; weak D call: TRBD1 (6 bases). From germline, CDR1 is MNHEY and CDR2 SVGAGI. The CDR3 loop spans 14 amino acids. With 5 bases removed from V and 2 bases from J, the gap between germline ends came to 11 bases. CDR3 loop: CASSIDRTTDTQYF. Here the CDR3 DNA reads TGTGCCAGCAGTATCGACAGGACCACAGATACGCAGTATTTT.

This clone was counted between two and nine times. V usage is TRBV19 and J usage is TRBJ2-3, with D tentatively TRBD2 (5 bases). The CDR3 has 15 residues. CDR1 and CDR2 from the germline V gene are LNHDA and SQIVND (reference sequence). Deletions cut 0 bases from V and 7 bases from J, with 14 bases between. The CDR3 region has the DNA TGTGCCAGTAGTATAGATCTCGGGGTTGCTAATACGCAGTATTTT. Encoded protein: CASSIDLGVANTQYF.

This sequence joins TRBV2 and TRBJ2-7; TRBD2 might be the D (7 bases). V lost 4 bases, J lost 3 bases, and 13 bases lay in between. The CDR3 is 14 residues long. Germline V CDR1 and CDR2: SNHLY, FYNNEI. Here the CDR3 reads CASSVGGVFYEQYF. In nucleotides, the CDR3 is TGTGCCAGCAGTGTAGGGGGGGTTTTCTACGAGCAGTACTTC.

This clone was detected only once. This chain joins TRBV27 and TRBJ1-2; D may be TRBD1 (6 bases). V lost 6 bases to trimming and J lost 4 bases, with 12 bases between them. Per the germline V gene, CDR1 is MNHEY and CDR2 is SMNVEV (reference sequence). The CDR3 has 13 residues. CDR3 DNA: TGTGCCAGCAGGGGACAAGGGCTCTATGGCTACACCTTC. Translation: CASRGQGLYGYTF.

The rearrangement uses TRBV6-6 and TRBJ2-1, with unresolved D. Germline V gives CDR1 MNHNY, CDR2 SVGAGI (reference sequence). The CDR3 is 14 amino acids. Trimming stripped 4 bases from V and 9 bases from J, with 16 bases between. In DNA form, the CDR3 reads TGTGCCAGCAGTTCAAACGTCCCGGGTGGTGAGCAGTTCTTC. This translates into CASSSNVPGGEQFF.

The chain combines TRBV19 with TRBJ1-5; D uncertain. Trimming stripped 2 bases from V and 3 bases from J, with 8 bases between. The germline V gene has CDR1 LNHDA and CDR2 SQIVND (reference sequence). The CDR3 is 14 residues long. Here the CDR3 DNA reads TGTGCCAGTAGTATAAGGGTACTCAATCAGCCCCAGCATTTT. Translated: CASSIRVLNQPQHF.

The gene calls are TRBV6-2 or TRBV6-3 and TRBJ2-7; 9 nucleotides match TRBD1. The CDR3 totals 15 residues. Unmatched junction bases numbered 13, after V lost 6 bases and J lost 7 bases. The germline CDR1 and CDR2 sequences are MNHEY and SVGEGT. The CDR3 is CASSRIGTGPREQYF. The CDR3 region has the DNA TGTGCCAGCAGCCGTATTGGGACAGGGCCAAGGGAGCAGTACTTC.